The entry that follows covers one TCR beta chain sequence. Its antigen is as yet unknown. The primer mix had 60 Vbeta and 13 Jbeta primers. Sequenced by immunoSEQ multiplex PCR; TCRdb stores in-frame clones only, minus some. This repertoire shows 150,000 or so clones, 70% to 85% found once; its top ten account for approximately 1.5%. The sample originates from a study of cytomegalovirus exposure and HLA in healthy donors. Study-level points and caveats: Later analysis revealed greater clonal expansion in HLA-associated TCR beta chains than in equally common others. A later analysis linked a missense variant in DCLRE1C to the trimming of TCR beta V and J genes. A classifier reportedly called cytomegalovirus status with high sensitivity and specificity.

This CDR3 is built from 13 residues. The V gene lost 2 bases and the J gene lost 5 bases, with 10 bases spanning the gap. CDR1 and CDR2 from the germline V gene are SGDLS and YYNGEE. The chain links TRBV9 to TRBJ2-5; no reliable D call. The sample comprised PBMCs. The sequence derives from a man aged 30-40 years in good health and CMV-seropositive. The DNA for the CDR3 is TGTGCCAGCAGCGTTTTCGGGTGGGAGACCCAGTACTTC. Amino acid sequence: CASSVFGWETQYF.